These T cell receptor beta chains were read from a single sample in a study of blood T cell repertoires in COVID-19. Repertoires were generated with immunoSEQ multiplex PCR, while TCRdb's copy carries only in-frame clones and drops some. The sample shows about 100,000 clones, approximately 80% of them seen only once. Specimen: peripheral blood. These receptors were collected from a man aged 55 to 70 with active or convalescent COVID-19. Each CDR3 is given with its conserved first and last residue. Each record gives: V gene, J gene, clone size, CDR3 protein. The listing skips clone size in some rows; elsewhere it reads once, few, many or a size class.

>TRBV9|TRBJ2-1|NA
CASGAETYNEQFF
>TRBV19|TRBJ2-3|NA
CASIPSGRHTDTQYF
>TRBV18|TRBJ2-6|NA
CASSPPTGSSGANVLTF
>TRBV28|TRBJ2-1|few
CASSRATTGHSEQFF
>TRBV9|TRBJ1-3|once
CASSEGRQGPGNTIYF
>TRBV9|TRBJ2-3|NA
CASSSGRVDTQYF
>TRBV7-2|TRBJ2-3|NA
CASSSHLRGTQYF
>TRBV19|TRBJ1-1|NA
CASRYWTGAGYTEAFF
>TRBV6-5|TRBJ1-1|NA
CASRGQGAGNTEAFF
>TRBV25-1|TRBJ1-5|NA
CASSESGIMGQPQHF
>TRBV2|TRBJ2-1|NA
CASSEGGSYNEQFF
>TRBV2|TRBJ2-1|NA
CASKEGLAHNEQFF
>TRBV28|TRBJ2-1|once
CASSSPGTGANEQFF
>TRBV28|TRBJ1-6|once
CASTLSNSPLHF
>TRBV11-2|TRBJ2-5|NA
CASSLEGLQETQYF
>TRBV9|TRBJ2-3|NA
CASSDPGHGARGATDTQYF
>TRBV18|TRBJ2-7|NA
CASSPPGTPYEQYF
>TRBV10-2|TRBJ1-6|NA
CASSESRDSNSPLHF
>TRBV5-1|TRBJ2-1|NA
CASSHVTSGFSYNEQFF
>TRBV5-1|TRBJ2-2|NA
CASQTGGDGELFF
>TRBV18|TRBJ2-1|NA
CASSPGLAGGDEQFF
>TRBV27|TRBJ2-2|NA
CASRKDRGANTGELFF
>TRBV4-1|TRBJ1-5|few
CASSQDKGEVNQPQHF
>TRBV25-1|TRBJ2-7|once
CASSGEGGSYEQYF
>TRBV7-3|TRBJ1-6|NA
CASSRGSTNSPLHF
>TRBV4-2|TRBJ1-5|few
CASSHLQFNQPQHF
>TRBV29-1|TRBJ1-5|few
CSVRGTPKEPQHF
>TRBV5-1|TRBJ1-4|NA
CASSLATGVNEKLFF
>TRBV28|TRBJ2-2|NA
CAIGTSGNTGELFF
>TRBV30|TRBJ2-1|NA
CAWNRGGPYNEQFF
>TRBV7-9|TRBJ2-7|once
CASSLGGVSYEQYF
>TRBV24-1|TRBJ2-1|few
CATSDFPDYGEQFF
>TRBV29-1|TRBJ2-2|few
CSVRVGTGELFF
>TRBV12-3/TRBV12-4|TRBJ1-1|NA
CASSFRGEAFF
>TRBV11-2|TRBJ1-2|NA
CASSVDRSVGYTF
>TRBV5-1|TRBJ1-4|many
CASSFGQGGEKLFF
>TRBV2|TRBJ2-2|NA
CASTESYTGELFF
>TRBV6-2/TRBV6-3|TRBJ2-5|few
CASSSFRGTQYF
>TRBV7-6|TRBJ2-1|NA
CASSLEVTGGPYNEQFF
>TRBV3-1/TRBV3-2|TRBJ2-6|NA
CASSQQGTGANVLTF
>TRBV2|TRBJ2-1|once
CASTTAGGEQFF
>TRBV28|TRBJ1-2|once
CASSPGPYGYTF
>TRBV2|TRBJ1-1|once
CASSEDRGGIPEAFF
>TRBV11-2|TRBJ1-1|NA
CASSWDRGGPEAFF
>TRBV6-6|TRBJ1-1|NA
CASSLPGTGLTEAFF
>TRBV7-2|TRBJ2-1|NA
CASSPDRQSYNEQFF
>TRBV5-1|TRBJ1-1|NA
CASSRGFLGRVNTEAFF
>TRBV29-1|TRBJ1-1|NA
CSLGQDKNTEAFF
>TRBV5-1|TRBJ2-5|NA
CASSSGTVAGGQETQYF
>TRBV9|TRBJ2-2|few
CASSSRDRNAGELFF
>TRBV7-9|TRBJ1-1|few
CASSPPVSTEAFF
>TRBV18|TRBJ1-5|NA
CASSPQRQGRFHQPQHF
>TRBV28|TRBJ1-5|once
CASRPTRVQPQHF
>TRBV4-1|TRBJ1-5|few
CASSQERASNQPQHF
>TRBV7-9|TRBJ1-2|NA
CAVKRQGLDYGYTF
>TRBV7-2|TRBJ2-1|NA
CASSPGWGASGNEQFF
>TRBV7-9|TRBJ2-2|NA
CASSPSGTNTGELFF
>TRBV28|TRBJ1-1|NA
CASSLSGLSTEAFF
>TRBV24-1|TRBJ2-2|NA
CATSDLWGSAGELFF
>TRBV24-1|TRBJ2-1|NA
CATSDQDRVSNEQFF